The clone carrying this TCR beta chain was detected a few times. Sequencing used immunoSEQ multiplex PCR; TCRdb keeps in-frame clones, though not all of them. The data contain 300,000 to 400,000 clones, around four fifths of them seen just once; the ten biggest clones take up about 10%. This sample stems from a study of shared clonotypes between healthy human individuals. As for the study in general: Per donor, three plates held CD4 naive cells, three held CD4 memory, two held CD8 naive and one held CD8 memory.

This CDR3 is 14 amino acids long. Trimming left V 0 bases short and J 6 bases short, with 11 bases between. Per the germline V gene, CDR1 is SGHAT and CDR2 is FQNNGV. This clonotype originated in a man aged 30 to 39 in good health. Material: memory CD4+ T cells sorted from blood. Subset: CD45RA-negative fraction. The chain carries TRBV11-2 and TRBJ1-1; D might be TRBD1 (5 bases). CDR3 region: CASSLEWGTPEAFF. CDR3 DNA: TGTGCCAGCAGCTTAGAGTGGGGGACTCCTGAAGCTTTCTTT. Together with reference TRBV11-2 and TRBJ1-1, the CDR3 gives the full variable domain: EAGVAQSPRYKIIEKRQSVAFWCNPISGHATLYWYQQILGQGPKLLIQFQNNGVVDDSQLPKDRFSAERLKGVDSTLKIQPAKLEDSAVYLCASSLEWGTPEAFFGQGTRLTVV.